This TCR beta chain was identified in a study of T cell responses to AZD1222 COVID-19 vaccine. Study-wide findings and caveats: Donors were largely white British and mainly female; clonal diversity was possibly underestimated. Repertoire sampling was restricted to post-peak T cell response timepoints. Of the AZD1222 recipients, only five to seven were seropositive at baseline. Reportedly, nearly half of unique spike TCRs recognized epitopes outside B.1.351/B.1.1.7 mutations.

This clone was seen once. Antigen: not known. Losses at the gene ends were 0 bases for V and 6 bases for J; bases not matched to a gene: 8. Germline CDR1 is SGHDT and CDR2 is YYEEEE. CDR3 length: 15 residues. Produced via immunoSEQ multiplex PCR; TCRdb's table is partial and in-frame only. The table lists over 150,000 clones, around nine tenths of them singletons. This material consisted of peripheral blood, taken on day 0 of AZD1222 vaccination. This clonotype was obtained from an adult in good health. The rearrangement links TRBV5-6 to TRBJ2-7; TRBD2 aligns across 8 bases. The CDR3 region is CASSLDAGGTAEQYF. CDR3 DNA: TGTGCCAGCAGCTTGGATGCGGGGGGTACCGCCGAGCAGTACTTC.